This TCR beta chain was obtained from a study of Ad26.COV2.S vaccination and SARS-CoV-2 variants. Study-wide findings and caveats: Spike-specific CD8+ and CD4+ T cell responses reportedly showed substantial breadth after vaccination.

Noted treatment: some 19 received Ad26.COV2.S at low or high dose, single or two shots; roughly five received placebo; per-sample allocation not given. After the first vaccine or placebo injection, samples were drawn on day 63. TCRdb's copy holds only in-frame clones and misses some; the assay was immunoSEQ multiplex PCR. Here the sample spans roughly 350,000 clones, roughly nine tenths being singletons. Notes on this clone: The antigen remains undetermined.

The material sequenced was peripheral blood, taken in a trial of Ad26.COV2.S vaccine versus placebo. This clonotype was sampled from a person aged 18-65 years who received the Ad26.COV2.S COVID-19 vaccine or a placebo.

The CDR3 here is CASSLRTGLNTEAFF. The CDR3 coding sequence is TGTGCCAGCAGTTTACGGACAGGGCTGAACACTGAAGCTTTCTTT. The V call is TRBV27, the J call TRBJ1-1; TRBD1 matches at 8 bases. Trimming cost V 2 bases and J 0 bases; bases outside gene matches: 2. This CDR3 comprises 15 residues. Per the germline V gene, CDR1 is MNHEY and CDR2 is SMNVEV (reference sequence).